This is a list of T cell receptor beta chains from one sample in a study. Each CDR3 protein gets one entry after TCRdb re-called the 5' RACE reads with MiXCR. This table holds 60,000 to 65,000 distinct CDR3 sequences, 20% to 25% found once. Sequencing used memory CD4+ T cells sorted from a lymph node. Every receptor here comes from a female donor with breast cancer. The CDR3 runs from the conserved cysteine through the conserved F or W. A D gene is named only where the DNA matches it firmly. The listing skips clone size in some rows; elsewhere it reads once, few, many or a size class.

clone size	V gene	D gene	J gene	CDR3 DNA	CDR3 protein
-	TRBV5-1	TRBD1	TRBJ1-4	TGCGCCAGCAGCTTGGATAGGACAGGGAGGCCTAATGAAAAACTGTTTTTT	CASSLDRTGRPNEKLFF
few	TRBV5-1	-	TRBJ1-1	TGCGCCAGCAGCTTGGAGGCGGGGGACTTGACTGAAGCTTTCTTT	CASSLEAGDLTEAFF
many	TRBV7-6	-	TRBJ1-3	TGTGCCAGCAGCTTAGGAACCGGAATCTCTGGAAACACCATATATTTT	CASSLGTGISGNTIYF
many	TRBV20-1	TRBD1	TRBJ1-1	TGCAGTGCCAGGGACAGGGTAGGGAGATACACTGAAGCTTTCTTT	CSARDRVGRYTEAFF
once	TRBV5-1	-	TRBJ2-7	TGCGCCAGCAGCTCGGACGGACCACTCAGCTCCTACGAGCAGTACTTC	CASSSDGPLSSYEQYF
-	TRBV24-1	-	TRBJ2-3	TGTGCCACCAGGGCCAGAAACGCAGATACGCAGTATTTT	CATRARNADTQYF
-	TRBV5-1	TRBD1	TRBJ1-5	TGCGCCAGCAGCTTGGGTACAGGGGGCCAAAATCAGCCCCAGCATTTT	CASSLGTGGQNQPQHF
few	TRBV9	TRBD1	TRBJ1-4	TGTGCCAGCAGCGGGGGACAGCGAAATGAAAAACTGTTTTTT	CASSGGQRNEKLFF
many	TRBV11-3	-	TRBJ2-4	TGTGCCAGCAGCCCAAGGACTTCCTACATTCAGTACTTC	CASSPRTSYIQYF
few	TRBV12-3/TRBV12-4	-	TRBJ1-2	TGTGCCAGCAGTGTACGCTCCGGACAGAACTATGGCTACACCTTC	CASSVRSGQNYGYTF
-	TRBV7-2	-	TRBJ2-1	TGTGCCAGCAGCCGGGGGGCTAGCCTGTTCTTC	CASSRGASLFF
few	TRBV10-2	-	TRBJ2-7	TGCGCCAGCAGGAACAGGGACCCGGACGAGCAGTACTTC	CASRNRDPDEQYF
-	TRBV18	-	TRBJ1-6	TGTGCCAGCTCCCGGGACTCCCGAGCTTCACCCCCCCACTTT	CASSRDSRASPPHF
-	TRBV6-6	TRBD1	TRBJ1-2	TGTGCCAGCAGTTTACAGGGGGGCCGGGGCTACGCCTTC	CASSLQGGRGYAF
-	TRBV7-6	-	TRBJ2-5	TGTGCCAGCAGCTGGGGAAATCAAGAGACCCAGTACTTC	CASSWGNQETQYF
-	TRBV4-2	-	TRBJ2-7	TGTGCCAGCAGCCAAGCCCCTTCCTACGAGCAGTACTTC	CASSQAPSYEQYF
-	TRBV2	-	TRBJ1-1	TGTGCCAGCAGTAAACGGAACACTGAAGCTTTCTTT	CASSKRNTEAFF
-	TRBV5-1	-	TRBJ1-1	TGCGCCAGCAGGCCATGGGCAGGGACCACTGAAGCTTTCTTT	CASRPWAGTTEAFF
-	TRBV20-1	-	TRBJ1-1	TGCAGTGCTAGAGAACTAGGGCCCTTGAACACTGAAGCTTTCTTT	CSARELGPLNTEAFF
few	TRBV6-5	TRBD1	TRBJ1-6	TGTGCCAGCAAAAACCCCCCAGGGGGAAGCTCCTATAATTCACCCCTCCACTTT	CASKNPPGGSSYNSPLHF
-	TRBV9	TRBD2	TRBJ2-7	TGTGCCAGCAGCGTAATACTAGCGAATGAGCAGTACTTC	CASSVILANEQYF
many	TRBV7-9	-	TRBJ1-1	TGTGCCAGCAGTTCCGGGACGCCTTTTGAAGCTTTCTTT	CASSSGTPFEAFF